Listed below are T cell receptor beta chains from one sample, sequenced in a study of somatic mutations in cytotoxic T cells in rheumatoid arthritis. The repertoire was sequenced with immunoSEQ multiplex PCR; TCRdb's copy has only in-frame clones and lacks some. The sample records about 30,000 clones, 80% to 85% being singletons. Sequencing input: CD8+ T cells sorted from blood. These receptors were taken from an adult with rheumatoid arthritis. Both conserved end residues are part of each CDR3. A D gene is named only where the DNA matches it firmly. A row's size may be missing; if present it is once, few, many or a size class.

clone size	D gene	V gene	J gene	CDR3 protein	CDR3 DNA
-	-	TRBV6-5	TRBJ1-6	CASSPKAGSPLHF	TGTGCCAGCAGTCCCAAGGCAGGGTCACCCCTCCACTTT
-	-	TRBV27	TRBJ2-3	CASRRLSALSTDTQYF	TGTGCCAGCAGACGCCTGAGCGCCCTAAGCACAGATACGCAGTATTTT
-	TRBD2	TRBV4-1	TRBJ2-7	CASSQVLASGGTSSYEQYF	TGCGCCAGCAGCCAAGTTCTTGCTAGCGGGGGGACGAGCTCCTACGAGCAGTACTTC
-	TRBD1	TRBV6-5	TRBJ2-3	CASSYRGVRGTQYF	TGTGCCAGCAGCTACAGGGGGGTTAGGGGTACGCAGTATTTT
-	-	TRBV29-1	TRBJ1-2	CSVVRSNYGYTF	TGCAGCGTTGTACGATCTAACTATGGCTACACCTTC
-	-	TRBV27	TRBJ1-1	CASSLWRGSDTEAFF	TGTGCCAGCAGTTTATGGCGGGGATCTGACACTGAAGCTTTCTTT
-	-	TRBV7-9	TRBJ1-5	CASSLGAQPQHF	TGTGCCAGCAGCTTAGGGGCCCAGCCCCAGCATTTT
-	-	TRBV27	TRBJ1-5	CASSPLGGGFGNQPQHF	TGTGCCAGCAGTCCCCTAGGTGGAGGGTTCGGCAATCAGCCCCAGCATTTT
-	TRBD2	TRBV11-3	TRBJ2-3	CASSSTERGQPVDTQYF	TGTGCCAGCAGCTCCACCGAGCGGGGGCAACCAGTAGATACGCAGTATTTT
-	TRBD2	TRBV15	TRBJ2-7	CATSRVGEGPQINEQYF	TGTGCCACCAGCAGAGTGGGGGAGGGCCCTCAAATCAACGAGCAGTACTTC
-	-	TRBV19	TRBJ2-1	CASSMGAAGGNEQFF	TGTGCCAGTAGTATGGGGGCCGCCGGTGGTAATGAGCAGTTCTTC
-	TRBD2	TRBV2	TRBJ2-4	CASSDPGTSGAKNIQYF	TGTGCCAGCAGTGATCCCGGGACTAGCGGGGCCAAAAACATTCAGTACTTC
few	TRBD2	TRBV7-6	TRBJ2-2	CASSPAGGLGGELFF	TGTGCCAGCTCCCCAGCGGGGGGACTAGGCGGGGAGCTGTTTTTT
-	-	TRBV18	TRBJ1-1	CASSSRPGDPTEAFF	TGTGCCAGCTCATCAAGACCGGGGGACCCCACTGAAGCTTTCTTT
-	TRBD1	TRBV28	TRBJ2-1	CASNHGTGEFHNEQFF	TGTGCCAGCAACCACGGGACAGGGGAATTCCACAATGAGCAGTTCTTC
-	-	TRBV6-5	TRBJ2-7	CASSPLAQSYEQYF	TGTGCCAGCAGCCCCCTAGCTCAGTCCTACGAGCAGTACTTC
-	-	TRBV11-2	TRBJ1-6	CASSPTGRGRINSPLHF	TGTGCCAGCAGCCCCACAGGCCGAGGCCGGATCAATTCACCCCTCCACTTT
-	-	TRBV5-5	TRBJ1-1	CASSLVTVRPIPNTEAFF	TGTGCCAGCAGCTTGGTGACAGTCAGACCCATCCCGAACACTGAAGCTTTCTTT
-	TRBD2	TRBV18	TRBJ2-7	CASSPREGGSYEQYF	TGTGCCAGCTCACCTAGGGAGGGAGGGAGCTACGAGCAGTACTTC
-	-	TRBV7-2	TRBJ1-5	CASSFTYRDQPQHF	TGTGCCAGCAGCTTCACGTACAGGGATCAGCCCCAGCATTTT
-	TRBD1	TRBV7-7	TRBJ1-3	CASSLTKGTGPLLSGNTIYF	TGTGCCAGCAGCTTAACCAAAGGGACAGGTCCCTTACTCTCTGGAAACACCATATATTTT
once	TRBD1	TRBV19	TRBJ1-4	CASSPRDRAGEEKLFF	TGTGCCAGTAGTCCCCGGGACAGGGCCGGTGAGGAAAAACTGTTTTTT
few	-	TRBV27	TRBJ2-7	CASSGQGPTYEQYF	TGTGCCAGCAGTGGGCAAGGCCCAACCTACGAGCAGTACTTC
-	-	TRBV4-3	TRBJ2-7	CASSQDGTYEQYF	TGCGCCAGCAGCCAAGATGGGACCTACGAGCAGTACTTC
few	TRBD2	TRBV9	TRBJ2-1	CASSDLSGGGYNEQFF	TGTGCCAGCAGCGACCTTAGCGGGGGGGGATACAATGAGCAGTTCTTC
-	-	TRBV7-9	TRBJ1-5	CASSPPGGSNQPQHF	TGTGCCAGCAGCCCTCCCGGGGGATCCAATCAGCCCCAGCATTTT
-	TRBD1	TRBV4-3	TRBJ2-7	CASSQDPGTGGYEQYF	TGCGCCAGCAGCCAAGATCCCGGGACAGGGGGCTACGAGCAGTACTTC
-	-	TRBV4-3	TRBJ1-1	CASSGDRDTEAFF	TGCGCCAGCAGCGGGGACCGGGACACTGAAGCTTTCTTT
-	TRBD1	TRBV30	TRBJ2-7	CAWCCGQGYEQYF	TGTGCCTGGTGCTGTGGACAGGGGTACGAGCAGTACTTC
-	-	TRBV30	TRBJ2-1	CAWSPGVYEQFF	TGTGCCTGGTCCCCCGGGGTCTATGAGCAGTTCTTC
once	TRBD2	TRBV6-5	TRBJ2-7	CASSYSGTTSHEQYF	TGTGCCAGCAGTTACTCAGGGACTACCTCCCACGAGCAGTACTTC
-	-	TRBV5-1	TRBJ2-2	CASSLRHRNTGELFF	TGCGCCAGCAGCTTGCGGCACAGAAACACCGGGGAGCTGTTTTTT
-	TRBD2	TRBV5-1	TRBJ2-4	CASSLGWLAGLAKNIQYF	TGCGCCAGCAGCTTGGGATGGCTAGCGGGGCTAGCCAAAAACATTCAGTACTTC
-	TRBD2	TRBV27	TRBJ2-5	CASSFSREALKTQYF	TGTGCCAGCAGTTTCTCCCGGGAGGCCCTCAAGACCCAGTACTTC
-	TRBD1	TRBV6-5	TRBJ1-1	CASSRSGGRSTEAFF	TGTGCCAGCAGTCGTTCAGGGGGCCGGTCCACTGAAGCTTTCTTT
-	-	TRBV13	TRBJ2-2	CASSPKGLGDTGELFF	TGTGCCAGCAGCCCGAAAGGACTGGGGGACACCGGGGAGCTGTTTTTT
-	-	TRBV9	TRBJ1-4	CASSVRENEKLFF	TGTGCCAGCAGCGTGAGGGAGAATGAAAAACTGTTTTTT